The count of the clone carrying this T cell receptor (beta chain) is one. Its specificity is not known. This entry belongs to a study of shared clonotypes between healthy human individuals. Study results and limitations: Estimated richness was generally greater in naive than memory subsets. Clonotypes which were not shared had lower generation probabilities than clonotypes that all four donors shared.

The CDR3 consists of 14 residues. V shed 6 bases, J shed 3 bases, and the junction held 7 bases outside the gene matches. Germline CDR1 reads MDHEN; CDR2 reads SYDVKM. TCRdb's copy holds only in-frame clones and misses some; the assay was immunoSEQ multiplex PCR. This sample has about 2.1 million clones; 90% to 95% occur once, and the top ten carry 1.5% to 2%. Naive CD8 cells lacked CD45RO and underwent positive selection for CCR7, leaving out terminally differentiated effector memory CD45RA+ cells. This sequence joins TRBV28 and TRBJ1-2, with 7 nucleotides matching TRBD1. The receptor was derived from a man between 18 and 29 years old in good health. Some clones in this sample may be carry-over from other donors' samples. Sample: naive CD8+ T cells from PBMCs. CDR3 sequence: CASSRTGLDYGYTF. The CDR3 DNA reads as TGTGCCAGCAGCCGGACAGGTCTCGACTATGGCTACACCTTC.